A single sample gave rise to the 14 T cell receptor beta chains below, sequenced in a study of T cell responses to AZD1222 COVID-19 vaccine. Clones were sequenced by immunoSEQ multiplex PCR, and TCRdb holds only the in-frame ones, with some missing. Of about 120,000 clones in the sample, around 89% were seen once. Sequences were derived from peripheral blood, sampled 28 days after the second AZD1222 dose. These receptors all come from an adult who received the AZD1222 COVID-19 vaccine.

This chain links TRBV27 with TRBJ1-5, with 8 bases aligning to TRBD1. Trimming took 7 bases from V and 2 from J; bases not matched to a gene: 10. Germline V gives CDR1 MNHEY, CDR2 SMNVEV (reference sequence). This CDR3 spans 16 amino acids. The CDR3 loop reads CASTLDRDRGNQPQHF. DNA of the CDR3: TGTGCCAGCACTCTGGACAGGGATAGAGGCAATCAGCCCCAGCATTTT.

The J gene is TRBJ1-1, the V gene TRBV11-3, with D hard to call. The CDR3 has 14 amino acids. The ends were cut back, 3 bases at V and 1 base at J, with 9 bases in the middle. Per germline, CDR1 SGHNT and CDR2 YENEEA. CDR3 sequence: CASSFSSSNTEAFF. The CDR3 coding sequence is TGTGCCAGCAGCTTCTCCTCTTCGAACACTGAAGCTTTCTTT.

The chain has TRBV5-5 and TRBJ1-3; D is unclear. Germline V CDR1 and CDR2: SGHKS, YYEKEE (reference sequence). With 8 bases removed from V and 0 bases from J, the gap between germline ends came to 9 bases. The CDR3 covers 13 residues. CDR3 coding DNA: TGTGCCAGTACCCAGAGCTCTGGAAACACCATATATTTT. It codes for CASTQSSGNTIYF.

The gene calls are TRBV2 and TRBJ2-1; D gene ambiguous. V was clipped by 4 bases and J by 4 bases, with 5 bases between them. Germline V gene lookup returns CDR1 SNHLY and CDR2 FYNNEI. The CDR3 is made up of 12 amino acids. This CDR3 is CASSVVYNEQFF. CDR3 sequence (DNA): TGTGCCAGCAGTGTAGTGTACAATGAGCAGTTCTTC.

The V gene is TRBV15, the J gene TRBJ2-7; TRBD1 matches at 8 bases. Germline V gene lookup returns CDR1 LNHNV and CDR2 YYDKDF (reference sequence). The junction had 4 bases not matched to a gene; V was cut back by 0 bases and J by 3 bases. The CDR3 has 15 residues. The CDR3, as DNA: TGTGCCACCAGCAGAGATAGGACAGGGAGCTACGAGCAGTACTTC. Amino acids: CATSRDRTGSYEQYF.

The chain's CDR3 is CASSHLGQDRYF. The CDR3 region has the DNA TGTGCCAGTAGTCACCTGGGACAGGACAGGTACTTC. The genes are TRBV19 and TRBJ2-4, with TRBD1 matching 8 bases. This CDR3 is 12 amino acids long. Germline CDR1 LNHDA, CDR2 SQIVND (reference sequence). The ends lost 5 bases at V and 15 bases at J; junction bases unmatched: 9.

The genes are TRBV7-9 and TRBJ2-7; TRBD1 agrees at 7 bases. Germline V gene sequence: CDR1 SEHNR, CDR2 FQNEAQ (reference sequence). CDR3 size: 12 residues. The V and J ends lost 5 bases and 3 bases, in that order; junction bases with no gene match: 1. Here the CDR3 DNA reads TGTGCCAGCAGCCAGGGGGACTACGAGCAGTACTTC. Its protein is CASSQGDYEQYF.

V and J are TRBV7-3 and TRBJ2-3; 8 bases align to TRBD2. The CDR3 is made up of 15 amino acids. The trim removed 5 bases at V and 7 bases at J, leaving 11 bases unmatched. Germline V gene lookup returns CDR1 SGHTA and CDR2 FQGTGA. CDR3 DNA sequence: TGTGCCAGCAGCCCCTCCGTCGGGGGGGCGAATACGCAGTATTTT. Amino acid sequence: CASSPSVGGANTQYF.

The chain has TRBV21-1 and TRBJ1-6. TRBV21-1 is an annotated pseudogene. This CDR3 region has 17 residues. CDR3 loop: CASSKGRTAGEGPPLHF. Written as DNA, the CDR3 is TGTGCCAGCAGCAAAGGTAGGACGGCGGGGGAGGGCCCACCCCTCCACTTT.

The chain combines TRBV29-1 with TRBJ1-1; D not certain. CDR3 length equals 12 residues. In germline, CDR1 is SQVTM, CDR2 ANQGSEA. V was shortened by 1 base and J by 5 bases, with 8 bases between the two germline ends. The CDR3 region is CSVEAGRTEAFF. The CDR3 DNA sequence: TGCAGCGTTGAAGCCGGGAGAACTGAAGCTTTCTTT.

The count of this clone is one. Here the CDR3 DNA reads TGTGCCACCAGTGAAAACAGGGGGTCAGATACGCAGTATTTT. It is translated as CATSENRGSDTQYF. The chain is built from TRBV24-1 and TRBJ2-3; 8 bases are a match to TRBD1. This CDR3 is 14 amino acids long. The V gene end was trimmed by 4 bases and the J gene end by 4 bases; junction bases not matched to a gene: 3. Germline CDR1 reads KGHDR; CDR2 reads SFDVKD.

This clone was recorded once. V usage is TRBV25-1 and J usage is TRBJ2-6; D is perhaps TRBD1 (5 bases). The V end was cut by 6 bases, the J end by 4 bases, with 13 bases between. Germline lookup yields CDR1 MGHDK and CDR2 SYGVNS. CDR3 length: 15 residues. The CDR3 protein is CASSVQGSGANVLTF. CDR3 nucleotide sequence: TGTGCCAGCAGCGTCCAGGGTTCGGGGGCCAACGTCCTGACTTTC.

This clone was picked up a small number of times. This chain connects TRBV11-3 to TRBJ1-1; D is undetermined. Trimming took off 2 bases at V and 2 bases at J, with 15 bases between the two ends. The V gene's germline CDR1 is SGHNT and CDR2 YENEEA. The CDR3 has 16 residues. The CDR3: CASSLWEGWGNTEAFF. CDR3 nucleotide sequence: TGTGCCAGCAGCTTATGGGAGGGATGGGGAAACACTGAAGCTTTCTTT.

V gene TRBV7-9 combines with J gene TRBJ2-2; tentative D call: TRBD2 (5 bases). CDR3 size: 16 residues. Germline lookup yields CDR1 SEHNR and CDR2 FQNEAQ (reference sequence). The V gene lost 5 bases and the J gene lost 1 base, with 14 bases spanning the gap. CDR3 region: CASSMPGGLNTGELFF. CDR3 coding DNA: TGTGCCAGCAGCATGCCAGGTGGACTGAACACCGGGGAGCTGTTTTTT.